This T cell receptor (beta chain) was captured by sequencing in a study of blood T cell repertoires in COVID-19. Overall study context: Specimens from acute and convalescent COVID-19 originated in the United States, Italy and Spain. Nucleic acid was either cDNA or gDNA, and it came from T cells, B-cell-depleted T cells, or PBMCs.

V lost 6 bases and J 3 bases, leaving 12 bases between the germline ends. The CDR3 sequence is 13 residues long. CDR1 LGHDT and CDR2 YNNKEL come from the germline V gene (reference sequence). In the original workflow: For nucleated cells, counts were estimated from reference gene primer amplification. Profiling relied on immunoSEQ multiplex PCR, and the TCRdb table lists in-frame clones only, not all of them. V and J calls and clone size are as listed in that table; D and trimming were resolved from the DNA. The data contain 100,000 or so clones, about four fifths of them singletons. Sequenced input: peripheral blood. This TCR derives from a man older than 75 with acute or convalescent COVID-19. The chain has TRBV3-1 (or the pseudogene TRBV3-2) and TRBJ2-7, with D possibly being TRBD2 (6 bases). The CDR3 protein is CASRETGVYEQYF. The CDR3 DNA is TGTGCCAGCAGAGAAACGGGAGTCTACGAGCAGTACTTC.